These 3 T cell receptor beta chains were sequenced from one sample in a study of blood T cell repertoires in COVID-19. Assay used: immunoSEQ multiplex PCR; TCRdb lists only in-frame clones, some missing. The repertoire holds some 150,000 clones, with 70% to 90% as singletons. The specimen was PBMCs or T cells enriched from blood (not recorded which). The receptors were sampled from a woman in her twenties or thirties with acute COVID-19.

The V call is TRBV10-3, the J call TRBJ1-3; unclear D gene. The CDR3 covers 15 residues. V gave up 3 bases and J gave up 0 bases, with 9 bases separating them. Germline V CDR1 and CDR2: ENHRY, SYGVKD. CDR3 sequence (DNA): TGTGCCATCAGTGAAGACACTTTCTCTGGAAACACCATATATTTT. Translating gives CAISEDTFSGNTIYF.

The CDR3 DNA reads TGTGCCAGCAGTTTCGGGACGGGAGGAGAGACCCAGTACTTC. The encoded protein is CASSFGTGGETQYF. The V and J genes are TRBV6-5 and TRBJ2-5; TRBD2 aligns across 7 bases. V dropped 4 bases and J dropped 4; count of bases not matched to a gene: 6. The germline V gene has CDR1 MNHEY and CDR2 SVGAGI. This CDR3 has 14 amino acids.

The chain carries TRBV5-4 and TRBJ2-3; D is ambiguous. Trimming pared 0 bases from V and 2 bases from J, leaving 4 bases between. This CDR3 is 13 amino acids long. Germline-derived CDR1 and CDR2 are SGHNT and YYREEE (reference sequence). CDR3 sequence reads: CASSLDYTDTQYF. The CDR3 DNA reads TGTGCCAGCAGCTTGGACTACACAGATACGCAGTATTTT.